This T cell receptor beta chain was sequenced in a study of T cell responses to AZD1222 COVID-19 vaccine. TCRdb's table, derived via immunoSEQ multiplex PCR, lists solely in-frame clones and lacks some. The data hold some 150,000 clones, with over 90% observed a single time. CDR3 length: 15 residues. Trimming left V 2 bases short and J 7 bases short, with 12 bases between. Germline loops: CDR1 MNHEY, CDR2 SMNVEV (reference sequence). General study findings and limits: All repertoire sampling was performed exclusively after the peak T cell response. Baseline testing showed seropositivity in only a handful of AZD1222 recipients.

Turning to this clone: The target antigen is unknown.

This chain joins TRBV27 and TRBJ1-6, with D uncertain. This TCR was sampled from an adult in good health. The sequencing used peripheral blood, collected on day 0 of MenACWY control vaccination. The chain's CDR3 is CASSLVGEENSPLHF. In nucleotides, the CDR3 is TGTGCCAGCAGTTTAGTTGGGGAGGAGAATTCACCCCTCCACTTT.